This TCR beta chain was identified in a study of blood T cell repertoires in COVID-19. Study-level background: The study drew acute and convalescent COVID-19 samples from the United States, Italy and Spain. Sample material is recorded as cDNA or gDNA derived from T cells, B-cell-depleted T cells, or PBMCs.

Germline-derived CDR1 and CDR2 are SGHDT and YYEEEE. The CDR3 extends over 14 amino acids. Trimming stripped 0 bases from V and 1 base from J, with 6 bases between. Original processing notes: Using reference gene primer amplification, nucleated cell counts were estimated. Assay: immunoSEQ multiplex PCR; the TCRdb copy retains only in-frame clones and omits some. The DNA was the basis for D and trimming; V, J and clone size are from that table. Here the sample spans 150,000 to 200,000 clones, 80% to 85% being singletons. Followed longitudinally, the Seattle patients had been enrolled during active infection.

The TCR was taken from a woman in her seventies with COVID-19, enrolled during active disease. J is TRBJ2-3 and V is TRBV5-6; no clear D. What was sequenced was peripheral blood. CDR3 in DNA: TGTGCCAGCAGCTTGGGACGGGGCACAGATACGCAGTATTTT. It encodes CASSLGRGTDTQYF.